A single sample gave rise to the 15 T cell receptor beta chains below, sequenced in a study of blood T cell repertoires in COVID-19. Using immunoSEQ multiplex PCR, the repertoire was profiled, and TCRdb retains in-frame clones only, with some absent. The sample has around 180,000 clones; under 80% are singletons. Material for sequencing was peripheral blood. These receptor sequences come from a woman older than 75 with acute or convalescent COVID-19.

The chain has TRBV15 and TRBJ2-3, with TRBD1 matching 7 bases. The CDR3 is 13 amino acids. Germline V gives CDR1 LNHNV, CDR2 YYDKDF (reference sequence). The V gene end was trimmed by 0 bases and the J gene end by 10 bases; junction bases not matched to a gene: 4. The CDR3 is CATSRDQGDPQYF. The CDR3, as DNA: TGTGCCACCAGCAGAGATCAGGGGGATCCGCAGTATTTT. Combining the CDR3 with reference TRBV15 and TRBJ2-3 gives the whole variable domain DAMVIQNPRYQVTQFGKPVTLSCSQTLNHNVMYWYQQKSSQAPKLLFHYYDKDFNNEADTPDNFQSRRPNTSFCFLDIRSPGLGDTAMYLCATSRDQGDPQYFGPGTRLTVL.

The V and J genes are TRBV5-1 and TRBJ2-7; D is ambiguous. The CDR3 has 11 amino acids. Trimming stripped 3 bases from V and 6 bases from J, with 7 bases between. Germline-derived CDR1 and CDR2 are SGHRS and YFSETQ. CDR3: CASSWAGEQYF. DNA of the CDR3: TGCGCCAGCAGCTGGGCCGGCGAGCAGTACTTC.

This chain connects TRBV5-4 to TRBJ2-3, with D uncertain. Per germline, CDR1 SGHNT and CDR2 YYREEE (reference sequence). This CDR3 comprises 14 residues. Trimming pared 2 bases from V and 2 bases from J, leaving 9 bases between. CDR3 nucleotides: TGTGCCAGCAGCTTCATAGTAGCCACAGATACGCAGTATTTT. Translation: CASSFIVATDTQYF.

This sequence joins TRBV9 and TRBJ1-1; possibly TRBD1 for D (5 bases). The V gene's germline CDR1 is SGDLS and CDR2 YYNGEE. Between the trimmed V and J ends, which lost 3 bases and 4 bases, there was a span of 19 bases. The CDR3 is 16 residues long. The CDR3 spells CASSARLFQGLTEAFF. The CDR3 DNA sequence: TGTGCCAGCAGCGCCCGTCTATTCCAGGGTCTCACTGAAGCTTTCTTT.

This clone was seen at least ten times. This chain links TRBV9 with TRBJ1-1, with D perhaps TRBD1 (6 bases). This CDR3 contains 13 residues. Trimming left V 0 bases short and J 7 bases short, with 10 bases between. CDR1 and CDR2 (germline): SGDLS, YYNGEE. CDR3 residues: CASSVDREFEAFF. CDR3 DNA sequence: TGTGCCAGCAGCGTAGACAGGGAGTTTGAAGCTTTCTTT.

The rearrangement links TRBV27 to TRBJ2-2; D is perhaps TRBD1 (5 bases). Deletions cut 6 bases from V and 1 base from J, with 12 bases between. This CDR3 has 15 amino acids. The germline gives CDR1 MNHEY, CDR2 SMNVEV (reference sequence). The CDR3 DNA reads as TGTGCCAGCAGCAGCCCAGGGATGAACACCGGGGAGCTGTTTTTT. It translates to CASSSPGMNTGELFF.

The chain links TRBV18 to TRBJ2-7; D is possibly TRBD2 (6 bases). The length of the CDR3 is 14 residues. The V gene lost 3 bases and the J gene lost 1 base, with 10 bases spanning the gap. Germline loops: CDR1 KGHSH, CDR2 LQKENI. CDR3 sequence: CASSPGGDSYEQYF. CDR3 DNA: TGTGCCAGCTCACCGGGGGGAGATTCCTACGAGCAGTACTTC. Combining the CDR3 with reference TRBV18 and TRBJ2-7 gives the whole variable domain NAGVMQNPRHLVRRRGQEARLRCSPMKGHSHVYWYRQLPEEGLKFMVYLQKENIIDESGMPKERFSAEFPKEGPSILRIQQVVRGDSAAYFCASSPGGDSYEQYFGPGTRLTVT.

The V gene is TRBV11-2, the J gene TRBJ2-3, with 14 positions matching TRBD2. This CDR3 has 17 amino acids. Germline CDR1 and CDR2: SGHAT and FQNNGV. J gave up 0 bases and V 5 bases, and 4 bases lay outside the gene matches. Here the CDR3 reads CASSPGLAGESTDTQYF. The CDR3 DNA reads TGTGCCAGCAGCCCGGGACTAGCGGGAGAGAGCACAGATACGCAGTATTTT. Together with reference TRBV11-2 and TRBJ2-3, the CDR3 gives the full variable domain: EAGVAQSPRYKIIEKRQSVAFWCNPISGHATLYWYQQILGQGPKLLIQFQNNGVVDDSQLPKDRFSAERLKGVDSTLKIQPAKLEDSAVYLCASSPGLAGESTDTQYFGPGTRLTVL.

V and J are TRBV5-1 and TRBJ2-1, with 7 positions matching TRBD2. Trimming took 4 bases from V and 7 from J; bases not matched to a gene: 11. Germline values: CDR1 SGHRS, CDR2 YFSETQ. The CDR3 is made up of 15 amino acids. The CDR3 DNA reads TGCGCCAGCAGCCCCGGACTAGTGTCGGGGAATGAGCAGTTCTTC. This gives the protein CASSPGLVSGNEQFF. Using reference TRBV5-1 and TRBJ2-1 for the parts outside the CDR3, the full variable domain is KAGVTQTPRYLIKTRGQQVTLSCSPISGHRSVSWYQQTPGQGLQFLFEYFSETQRNKGNFPGRFSGRQFSNSRSEMNVSTLELGDSALYLCASSPGLVSGNEQFFGPGTRLTVL.

The CDR3 sequence is CASSYPGQGKNEQFF. The CDR3 nucleotides read TGTGCCAGTAGTTATCCGGGACAGGGGAAGAATGAGCAGTTCTTC. The chain combines TRBV19 with TRBJ2-1; 10 nucleotides line up with TRBD1. Per germline, CDR1 LNHDA and CDR2 SQIVND (reference sequence). Trimming removed 5 bases from V and 7 bases from J; junction bases left unmatched: 8. The CDR3 is made up of 15 amino acids.

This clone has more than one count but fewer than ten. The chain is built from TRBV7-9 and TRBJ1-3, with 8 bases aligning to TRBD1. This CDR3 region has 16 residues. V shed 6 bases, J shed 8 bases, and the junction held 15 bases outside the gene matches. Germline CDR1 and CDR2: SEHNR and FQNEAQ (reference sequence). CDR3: CASRPNSGRGHDTIYF. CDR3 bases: TGTGCCAGCAGACCAAACTCGGGCAGGGGGCATGACACCATATATTTT. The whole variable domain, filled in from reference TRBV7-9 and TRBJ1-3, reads DTGVSQNPRHKITKRGQNVTFRCDPISEHNRLYWYRQTLGQGPEFLTYFQNEAQLEKSRLLSDRFSAERPKGSFSTLEIQRTEQGDSAMYLCASRPNSGRGHDTIYFGEGSWLTVV.

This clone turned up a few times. The CDR3 sequence is CASSHGQGPPYIIPLHF. DNA of the CDR3: TGTGCCAGCAGCCACGGACAGGGGCCCCCCTATATTATCCCCCTCCACTTT. The chain joins TRBV3-1 (or the pseudogene TRBV3-2) to TRBJ1-6; TRBD1 matches at 9 bases. Losses at the gene ends were 3 bases for V and 13 bases for J; bases not matched to a gene: 16. The germline gives CDR1 LGHDT, CDR2 YNNKEL (reference sequence). The length of the CDR3 is 17 residues.

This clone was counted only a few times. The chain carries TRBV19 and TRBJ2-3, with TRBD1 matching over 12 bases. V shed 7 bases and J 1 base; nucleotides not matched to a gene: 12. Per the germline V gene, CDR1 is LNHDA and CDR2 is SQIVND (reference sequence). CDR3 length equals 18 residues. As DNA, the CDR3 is TGTGCCAGTAACCCCGGGACAGGGGGCGTTTGGGGCACAGATACGCAGTATTTT. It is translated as CASNPGTGGVWGTDTQYF.

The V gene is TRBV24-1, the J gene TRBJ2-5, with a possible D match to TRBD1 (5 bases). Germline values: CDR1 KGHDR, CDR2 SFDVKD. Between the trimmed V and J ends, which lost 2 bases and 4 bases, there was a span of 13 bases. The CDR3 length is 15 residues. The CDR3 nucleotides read TGTGCCACCAGTGATTCGCCAGGGCCGCCAGAGACCCAGTACTTC. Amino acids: CATSDSPGPPETQYF.

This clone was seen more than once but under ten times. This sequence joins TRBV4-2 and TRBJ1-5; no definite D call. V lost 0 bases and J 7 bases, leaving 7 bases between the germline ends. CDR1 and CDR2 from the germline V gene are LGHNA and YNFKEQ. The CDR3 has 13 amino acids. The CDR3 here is CASSQDLRQPQHF. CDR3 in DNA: TGTGCCAGCAGCCAAGATTTGCGACAGCCCCAGCATTTT.